This TCR beta chain is drawn from a study of radiation and T cells in renal cell carcinoma. The time point here: blood 2 weeks post-SBRT. Treatment denoted: 15 Gy SBRT to primary tumor, nephrectomy 4 weeks later. From germline, CDR1 is SGHRS and CDR2 YFSETQ. The germline V and J ends were trimmed by 2 bases and 1 base, with 9 bases remaining between them. This CDR3 has 14 residues. The repertoire was sequenced with immunoSEQ multiplex PCR; TCRdb's copy has only in-frame clones and lacks some. The repertoire holds approximately 49,000 clones, about 80% seen once, with about 30% in the top ten. The sequence was obtained from a woman in her seventies with renal cell carcinoma. The input for sequencing was blood, taken from a patient whose treatment included radiotherapy and nephrectomy. The gene calls are TRBV5-1 and TRBJ1-1; no clear D. The CDR3 DNA follows: TGCGCCAGCAGCTTTGAGATACCGAACACTGAAGCTTTCTTT. It translates to CASSFEIPNTEAFF.